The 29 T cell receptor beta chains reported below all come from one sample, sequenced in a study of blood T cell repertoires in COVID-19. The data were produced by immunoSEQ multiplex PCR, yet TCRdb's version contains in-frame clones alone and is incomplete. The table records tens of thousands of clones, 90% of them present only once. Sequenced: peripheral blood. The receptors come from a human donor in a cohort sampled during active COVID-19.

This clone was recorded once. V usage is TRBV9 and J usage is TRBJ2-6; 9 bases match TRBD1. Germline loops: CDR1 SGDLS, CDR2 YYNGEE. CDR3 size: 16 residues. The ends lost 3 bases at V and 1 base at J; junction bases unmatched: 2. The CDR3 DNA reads TGTGCCAGCAGCGGACAGGGGGGATCTGGGGCCAACGTCCTGACTTTC. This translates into CASSGQGGSGANVLTF.

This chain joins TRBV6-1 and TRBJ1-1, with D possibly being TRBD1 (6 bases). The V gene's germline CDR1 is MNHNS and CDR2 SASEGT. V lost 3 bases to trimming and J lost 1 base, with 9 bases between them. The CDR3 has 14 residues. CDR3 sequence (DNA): TGTGCCAGCAGTGAGGGGGCGTCGAACACTGAAGCTTTCTTT. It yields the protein CASSEGASNTEAFF.

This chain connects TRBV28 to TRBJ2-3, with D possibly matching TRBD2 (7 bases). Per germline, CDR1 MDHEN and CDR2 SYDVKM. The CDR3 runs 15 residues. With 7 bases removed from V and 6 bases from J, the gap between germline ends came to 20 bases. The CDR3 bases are TGTGCCAGCAACTCCAGGGGCGGGAGAAGTGATACGCAGTATTTT. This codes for CASNSRGGRSDTQYF.

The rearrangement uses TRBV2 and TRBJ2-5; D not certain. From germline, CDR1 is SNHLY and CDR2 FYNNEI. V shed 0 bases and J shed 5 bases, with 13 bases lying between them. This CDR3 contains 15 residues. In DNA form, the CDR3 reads TGTGCCAGCAGTGAAGCGGGTAGAGGTTTGGAGACCCAGTACTTC. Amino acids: CASSEAGRGLETQYF.

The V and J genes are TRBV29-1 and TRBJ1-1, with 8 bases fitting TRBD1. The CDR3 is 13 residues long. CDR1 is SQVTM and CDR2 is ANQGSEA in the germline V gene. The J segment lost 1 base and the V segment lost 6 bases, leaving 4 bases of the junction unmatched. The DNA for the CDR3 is TGCAGCGTACGACAGGGGAAGAACACTGAAGCTTTCTTT. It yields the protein CSVRQGKNTEAFF.

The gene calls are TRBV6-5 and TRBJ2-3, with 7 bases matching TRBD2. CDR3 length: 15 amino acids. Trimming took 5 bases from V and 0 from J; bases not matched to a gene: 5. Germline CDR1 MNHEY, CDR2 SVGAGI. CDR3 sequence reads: CASSTSVTSTDTQYF. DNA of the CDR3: TGTGCCAGCAGTACTAGCGTTACTAGCACAGATACGCAGTATTTT.

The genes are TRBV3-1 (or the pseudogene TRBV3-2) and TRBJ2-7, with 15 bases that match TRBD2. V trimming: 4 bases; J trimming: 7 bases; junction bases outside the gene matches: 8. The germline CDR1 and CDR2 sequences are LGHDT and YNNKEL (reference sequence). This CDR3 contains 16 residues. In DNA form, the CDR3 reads TGTGCCAGCAGCCCCTCTGGACTAGCGGGAGGGGGAGAGCAGTACTTC. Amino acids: CASSPSGLAGGGEQYF.

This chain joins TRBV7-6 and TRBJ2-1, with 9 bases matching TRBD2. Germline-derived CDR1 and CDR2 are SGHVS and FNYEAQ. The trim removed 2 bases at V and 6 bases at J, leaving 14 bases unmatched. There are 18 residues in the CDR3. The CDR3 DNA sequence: TGTGCCAGCAGCTTAATGGGTGGGAGGGCTAGCGGGACCAATGAGCAGTTCTTC. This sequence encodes CASSLMGGRASGTNEQFF.

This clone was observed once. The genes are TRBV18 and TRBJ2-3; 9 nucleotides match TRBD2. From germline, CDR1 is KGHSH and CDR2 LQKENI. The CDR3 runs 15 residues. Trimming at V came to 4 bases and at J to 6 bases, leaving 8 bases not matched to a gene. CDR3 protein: CASSRAGGPFDTQYF. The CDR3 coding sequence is TGTGCCAGCTCACGGGCGGGAGGGCCATTTGATACGCAGTATTTT.

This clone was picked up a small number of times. The CDR3 nucleotides are TGTGCCAGCAGTTTACAGGTTGGGCAGCCCCAGCATTTT. Translated: CASSLQVGQPQHF. The J gene is TRBJ1-5, the V gene TRBV6-5, with D perhaps matching TRBD1 (5 bases). Trimming cost V 4 bases and J 7 bases, with 11 bases left between them. The CDR3 is made up of 13 amino acids. Germline V gene data show CDR1 as MNHEY and CDR2 as SVGAGI.

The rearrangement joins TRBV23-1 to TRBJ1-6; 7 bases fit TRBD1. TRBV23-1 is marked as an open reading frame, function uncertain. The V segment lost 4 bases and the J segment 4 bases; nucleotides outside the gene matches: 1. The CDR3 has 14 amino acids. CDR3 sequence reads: CASSRTGYNSPLHF. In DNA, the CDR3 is TGCGCCAGCAGTCGGACAGGTTATAATTCACCCCTCCACTTT.

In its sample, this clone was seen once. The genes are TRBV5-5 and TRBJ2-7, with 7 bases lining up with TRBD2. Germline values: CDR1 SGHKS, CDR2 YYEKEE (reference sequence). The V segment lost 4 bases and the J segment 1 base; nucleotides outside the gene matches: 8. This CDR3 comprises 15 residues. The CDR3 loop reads CASSLAGVTSYEQYF. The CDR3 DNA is TGTGCCAGCAGCCTCGCGGGGGTTACTTCCTACGAGCAGTACTTC.

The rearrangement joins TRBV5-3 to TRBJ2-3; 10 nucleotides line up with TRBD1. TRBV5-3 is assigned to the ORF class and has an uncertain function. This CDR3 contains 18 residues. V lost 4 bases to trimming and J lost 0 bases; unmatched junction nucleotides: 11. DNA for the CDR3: TGTGCCAGAAGCACCGACGACAGGGGGCGAAAGAGCACAGATACGCAGTATTTT. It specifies CARSTDDRGRKSTDTQYF.

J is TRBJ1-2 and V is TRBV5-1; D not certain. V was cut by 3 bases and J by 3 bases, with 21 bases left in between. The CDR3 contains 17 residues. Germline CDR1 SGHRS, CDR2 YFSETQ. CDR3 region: CASSSASGAKLDYGYTF. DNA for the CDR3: TGCGCCAGCAGCTCCGCGAGTGGAGCTAAGTTGGACTATGGCTACACCTTC.

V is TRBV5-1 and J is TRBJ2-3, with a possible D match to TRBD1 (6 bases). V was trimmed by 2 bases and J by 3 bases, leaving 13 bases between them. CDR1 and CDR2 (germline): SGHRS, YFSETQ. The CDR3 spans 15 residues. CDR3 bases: TGCGCCAGCAGCTTAGGGACCGGGACAACAGATACGCAGTATTTT. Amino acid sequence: CASSLGTGTTDTQYF.

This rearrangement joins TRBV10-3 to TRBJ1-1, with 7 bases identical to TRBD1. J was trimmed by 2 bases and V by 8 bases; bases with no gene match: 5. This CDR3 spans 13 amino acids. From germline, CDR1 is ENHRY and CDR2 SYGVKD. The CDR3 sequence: CAIARQGNTEAFF. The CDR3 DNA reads TGTGCCATCGCAAGACAGGGAAACACTGAAGCTTTCTTT.

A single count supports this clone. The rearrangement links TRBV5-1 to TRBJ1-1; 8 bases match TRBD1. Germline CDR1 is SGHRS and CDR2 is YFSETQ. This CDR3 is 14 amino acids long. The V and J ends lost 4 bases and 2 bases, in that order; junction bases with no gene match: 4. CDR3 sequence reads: CASSTGQGNTEAFF. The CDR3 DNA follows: TGCGCCAGCAGCACCGGACAGGGAAACACTGAAGCTTTCTTT.

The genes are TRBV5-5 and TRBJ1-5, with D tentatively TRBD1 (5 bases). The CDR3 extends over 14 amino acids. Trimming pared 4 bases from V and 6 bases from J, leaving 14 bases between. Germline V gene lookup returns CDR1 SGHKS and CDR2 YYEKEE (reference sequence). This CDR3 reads CASSRDSFSQPQHF. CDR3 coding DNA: TGTGCCAGCAGCCGCGACAGTTTTAGTCAGCCCCAGCATTTT.

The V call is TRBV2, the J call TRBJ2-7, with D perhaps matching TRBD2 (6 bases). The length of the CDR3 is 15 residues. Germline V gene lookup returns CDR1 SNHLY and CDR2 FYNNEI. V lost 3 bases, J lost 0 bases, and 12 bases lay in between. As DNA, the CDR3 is TGTGCCAGCAGTGATTTCGGGAGAAGCTCCTACGAGCAGTACTTC. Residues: CASSDFGRSSYEQYF. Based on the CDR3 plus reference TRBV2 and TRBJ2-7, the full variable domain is EPEVTQTPSHQVTQMGQEVILRCVPISNHLYFYWYRQILGQKVEFLVSFYNNEISEKSEIFDDQFSVERPDGSNFTLKIRSTKLEDSAMYFCASSDFGRSSYEQYFGPGTRLTVT.

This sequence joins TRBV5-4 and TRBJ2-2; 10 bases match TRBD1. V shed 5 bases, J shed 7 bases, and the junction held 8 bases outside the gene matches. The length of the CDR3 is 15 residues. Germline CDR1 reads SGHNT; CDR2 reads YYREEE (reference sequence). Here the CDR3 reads CASSSGTGVVGELFF. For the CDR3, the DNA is TGTGCCAGCAGTTCGGGGACAGGGGTAGTCGGGGAGCTGTTTTTT.

The CDR3 coding sequence is TGTGCCAGCATGCTGGGGGGAGCGTACCAAGAGACCCAGTACTTC. It yields the protein CASMLGGAYQETQYF. The chain has TRBV5-4 and TRBJ2-5; TRBD2 is a possible D gene (6 bases). The CDR3 has 15 residues. V lost 6 bases to trimming and J lost 0 bases, with 15 bases between them. Germline values: CDR1 SGHNT, CDR2 YYREEE (reference sequence).

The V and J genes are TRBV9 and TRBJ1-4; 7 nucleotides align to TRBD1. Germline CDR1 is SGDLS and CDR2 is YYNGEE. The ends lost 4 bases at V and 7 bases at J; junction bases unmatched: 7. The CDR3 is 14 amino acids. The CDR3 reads CASSPRAGGEKLFF. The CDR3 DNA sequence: TGTGCCAGCAGCCCCCGGGCAGGGGGTGAAAAACTGTTTTTT.

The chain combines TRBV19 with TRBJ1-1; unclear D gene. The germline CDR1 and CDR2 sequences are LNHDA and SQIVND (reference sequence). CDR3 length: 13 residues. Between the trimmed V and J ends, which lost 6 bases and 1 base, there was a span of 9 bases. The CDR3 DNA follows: TGTGCCAGTAGCACACAGAGGAACACTGAAGCTTTCTTT. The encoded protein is CASSTQRNTEAFF.

The chain's CDR3 is CASSLAGVGTSAEQYF. The CDR3, as DNA: TGTGCCAGCAGCTTAGCCGGGGTCGGGACTAGTGCCGAGCAGTACTTC. The genes are TRBV7-2 and TRBJ2-7; TRBD2 aligns across 8 bases. The CDR3 totals 16 residues. The junction had 10 bases not matched to a gene; V was cut back by 0 bases and J by 6 bases. Germline CDR1 is SGHTA and CDR2 is FQGNSA.

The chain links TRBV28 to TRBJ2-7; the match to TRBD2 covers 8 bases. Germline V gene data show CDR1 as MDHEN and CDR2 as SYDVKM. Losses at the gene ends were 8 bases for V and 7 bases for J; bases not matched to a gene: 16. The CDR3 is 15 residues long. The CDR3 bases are TGTGCCAGCCGAATCAGCGGGAGAGGGTCGGGGGAGCAGTACTTC. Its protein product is CASRISGRGSGEQYF.

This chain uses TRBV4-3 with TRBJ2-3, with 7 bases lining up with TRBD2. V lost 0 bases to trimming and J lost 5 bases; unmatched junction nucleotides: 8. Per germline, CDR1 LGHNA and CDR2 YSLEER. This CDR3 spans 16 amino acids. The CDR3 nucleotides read TGCGCCAGCAGCCAAGATATCGGCGGGAGCGGAGATACGCAGTATTTT. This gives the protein CASSQDIGGSGDTQYF.

Here the CDR3 DNA reads TGCGCCAGCAGCTTGGCAGCGGCCATAGCCGATAAGCAGTTCTTC. It is translated as CASSLAAAIADKQFF. This rearrangement joins TRBV5-1 to TRBJ2-1, with a tentative D call TRBD2 (5 bases). The germline V gene has CDR1 SGHRS and CDR2 YFSETQ. The CDR3 contains 15 residues. The V and J ends lost 0 bases and 11 bases respectively, with 18 bases between them.

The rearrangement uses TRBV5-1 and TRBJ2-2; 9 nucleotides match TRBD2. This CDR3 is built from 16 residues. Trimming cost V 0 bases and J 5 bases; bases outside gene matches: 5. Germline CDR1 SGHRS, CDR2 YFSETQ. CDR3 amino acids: CASSLDPAGGTGELFF. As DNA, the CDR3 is TGCGCCAGCAGCTTGGATCCCGCGGGAGGGACCGGGGAGCTGTTTTTT.

The CDR3, as DNA: TGTGCCAGCAGCTTAGGACTCGAGCAGTACTTC. Its protein product is CASSLGLEQYF. The gene calls are TRBV7-2 and TRBJ2-7; D not resolved. The germline V gene encodes CDR1 SGHTA and CDR2 FQGNSA. The CDR3 length is 11 residues. V was cut by 1 base and J by 6 bases, with 4 bases left in between. Using reference TRBV7-2 and TRBJ2-7 for the parts outside the CDR3, the full variable domain is GAGVSQSPSNKVTEKGKDVELRCDPISGHTALYWYRQSLGQGLEFLIYFQGNSAPDKSGLPSDRFSAERTGGSVSTLTIQRTQQEDSAVYLCASSLGLEQYFGPGTRLTVT.